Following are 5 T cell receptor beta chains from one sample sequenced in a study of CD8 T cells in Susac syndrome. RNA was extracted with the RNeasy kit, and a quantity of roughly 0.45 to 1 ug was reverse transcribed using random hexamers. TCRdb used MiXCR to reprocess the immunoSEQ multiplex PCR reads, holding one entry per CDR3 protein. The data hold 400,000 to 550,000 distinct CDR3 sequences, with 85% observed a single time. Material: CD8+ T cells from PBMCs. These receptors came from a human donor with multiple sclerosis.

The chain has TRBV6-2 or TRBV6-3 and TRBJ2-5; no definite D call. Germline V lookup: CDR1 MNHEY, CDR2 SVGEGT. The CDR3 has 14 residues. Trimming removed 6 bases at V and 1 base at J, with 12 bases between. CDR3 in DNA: TGTGCCAGCAGGCCGATGGGCGCCCAAGAGACCCAGTACTTC. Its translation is CASRPMGAQETQYF.

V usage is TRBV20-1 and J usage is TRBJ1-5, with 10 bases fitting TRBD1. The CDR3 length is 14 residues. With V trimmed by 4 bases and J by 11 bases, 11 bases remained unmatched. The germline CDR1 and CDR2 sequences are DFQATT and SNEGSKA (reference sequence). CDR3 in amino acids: CSAITGQGVGSQHF. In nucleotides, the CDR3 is TGCAGTGCTATTACCGGACAGGGGGTAGGTTCCCAGCATTTT.

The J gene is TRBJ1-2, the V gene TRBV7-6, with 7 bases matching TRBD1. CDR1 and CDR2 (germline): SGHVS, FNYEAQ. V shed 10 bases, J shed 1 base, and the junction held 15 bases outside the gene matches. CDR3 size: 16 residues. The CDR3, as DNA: TGTGCCACACTTGCGGGCAGGGGGGGAGTTAACTATGGCTACACCTTC. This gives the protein CATLAGRGGVNYGYTF. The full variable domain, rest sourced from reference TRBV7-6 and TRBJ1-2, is GAGVSQSPRYKVTKRGQDVALRCDPISGHVSLYWYRQALGQGPEFLTYFNYEAQQDKSGLPNDRFSAERPEGSISTLTIQRTEQRDSAMYRCATLAGRGGVNYGYTFGSGTRLTVV.

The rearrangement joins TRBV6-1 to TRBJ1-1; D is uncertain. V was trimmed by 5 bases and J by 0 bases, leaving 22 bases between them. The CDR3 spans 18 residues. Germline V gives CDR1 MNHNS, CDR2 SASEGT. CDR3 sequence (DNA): TGTGCCAGCAGTCCACCCCCCCCCAGGTGGTTAATGAACACTGAAGCTTTCTTT. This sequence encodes CASSPPPPRWLMNTEAFF.

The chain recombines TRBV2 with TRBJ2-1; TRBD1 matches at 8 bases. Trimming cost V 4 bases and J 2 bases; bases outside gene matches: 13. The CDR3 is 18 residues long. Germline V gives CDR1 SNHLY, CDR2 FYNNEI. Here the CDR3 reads CASSGAKSGTGAYNEQFF. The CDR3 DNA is TGTGCCAGCAGTGGAGCGAAATCCGGGACAGGCGCCTACAATGAGCAGTTCTTC.